Each of the 11 T cell receptor beta chains below was sequenced from the same sample in a study of metastatic and nonmetastatic thyroid tumors. There were no patients who had received any treatment before thyroid surgery. With MiXCR, TCRdb called clones anew from the PCR reads. The table includes roughly 13,000 clones, roughly 33% detected once. The sample was tumor tissue. The receptors stem from a female donor with papillary thyroid cancer or a benign thyroid nodule (not recorded which). Some clones in this sample may be carry-over from other donors' samples.

This clone appeared a few times. The gene calls are TRBV6-5 and TRBJ2-1; weak D call: TRBD2 (6 bases). The CDR3 has 17 residues. The germline gives CDR1 MNHEY, CDR2 SVGAGI. The germline V and J ends were trimmed by 7 bases and 7 bases, with 26 bases remaining between them. Here the CDR3 reads CASMERLVGRCGNEQFF. For the CDR3, the DNA is TGTGCCAGCATGGAGAGGCTGGTGGGGAGGTGTGGGAATGAGCAGTTCTTC.

Judged by abundance, this clone is medium-sized. The rearrangement links TRBV20-1 to TRBJ2-3; the match to TRBD1 covers 10 bases. This CDR3 is built from 15 residues. From germline, CDR1 is DFQATT and CDR2 SNEGSKA (reference sequence). The V segment lost 1 base and the J segment 4 bases; nucleotides outside the gene matches: 5. The CDR3 protein is CSARGSTGGADTQYF. In DNA form, the CDR3 reads TGCAGTGCTAGAGGGTCGACAGGGGGCGCAGATACGCAGTATTTT.

The chain recombines TRBV9 with TRBJ1-2; tentative D call: TRBD1 (5 bases). V lost 4 bases, J lost 6 bases, and 19 bases lay in between. Per the germline V gene, CDR1 is SGDLS and CDR2 is YYNGEE. The CDR3 extends over 15 amino acids. In DNA, the CDR3 is TGTGCCAGCAGCCCAACGGGGCAGGGTTGGAATGGCTACACCTTC. As protein: CASSPTGQGWNGYTF.

This clone is classed as medium-sized (0.01 to 0.1%). The chain combines TRBV5-1 with TRBJ2-1; 13 bases are shared with TRBD2. J was trimmed by 6 bases and V by 0 bases; bases with no gene match: 0. The CDR3 totals 15 residues. Germline values: CDR1 SGHRS, CDR2 YFSETQ. CDR3 protein: CASSLGLAGGNEQFF. Written as DNA, the CDR3 is TGCGCCAGCAGCTTGGGACTAGCGGGAGGCAATGAGCAGTTCTTC. The whole variable domain, filled in from reference TRBV5-1 and TRBJ2-1, reads KAGVTQTPRYLIKTRGQQVTLSCSPISGHRSVSWYQQTPGQGLQFLFEYFSETQRNKGNFPGRFSGRQFSNSRSEMNVSTLELGDSALYLCASSLGLAGGNEQFFGPGTRLTVL.

This clone has at least ten counts. V gene TRBV18 combines with J gene TRBJ2-2; unclear D gene. The CDR3 consists of 12 residues. The V gene's germline CDR1 is KGHSH and CDR2 LQKENI. Trimming pared 2 bases from V and 6 bases from J, leaving 4 bases between. In DNA, the CDR3 is TGTGCCAGCTCACCAGTTTCCGGGGAGCTGTTTTTT. It specifies CASSPVSGELFF. Full variable domain (outside the CDR3, taken from reference TRBV18 and TRBJ2-2): NAGVMQNPRHLVRRRGQEARLRCSPMKGHSHVYWYRQLPEEGLKFMVYLQKENIIDESGMPKERFSAEFPKEGPSILRIQQVVRGDSAAYFCASSPVSGELFFGEGSRLTVL.

The genes are TRBV6-4 and TRBJ2-6, with D uncertain. The CDR3 length is 15 residues. Trimming shortened V by 4 bases and J by 0 bases, and 7 bases separated the two germline ends. Germline V gene lookup returns CDR1 MRHNA and CDR2 SNTAGT. The CDR3 spells CASSALSSGANVLTF. The CDR3 coding sequence is TGTGCCAGCAGTGCCCTTAGCTCTGGGGCCAACGTCCTGACTTTC.

This clone appeared many times. Here the CDR3 reads CASSQDRSSGANVLTF. CDR3 in DNA: TGTGCCAGCAGCCAGGACAGGAGCTCTGGGGCCAACGTCCTGACTTTC. The chain combines TRBV4-2 with TRBJ2-6; 7 nucleotides match TRBD1. The CDR3 extends over 16 amino acids. J lost 0 bases, V lost 3 bases, and 2 bases had no gene match. The germline gives CDR1 LGHNA, CDR2 YNFKEQ.

There are many counts of this clone. The chain uses TRBV11-1 and TRBJ2-7; 9 positions match TRBD1. The germline V gene has CDR1 SGHAT and CDR2 FQDESV (reference sequence). J gave up 0 bases and V 0 bases, and 6 bases lay outside the gene matches. This CDR3 contains 17 residues. The DNA for the CDR3 is TGTGCCAGCAGCTTAGCCCTCGGGACAGGGAACTCCTACGAGCAGTACTTC. Protein: CASSLALGTGNSYEQYF.

The rearrangement uses TRBV18 and TRBJ2-7, with TRBD1 matching 9 bases. The germline gives CDR1 KGHSH, CDR2 LQKENI. The J segment lost 7 bases and the V segment lost 0 bases, leaving 4 bases of the junction unmatched. This CDR3 comprises 14 residues. The CDR3 bases are TGTGCCAGCTCACCACCACAGGGGGCCGGGGAGCAGTACTTC. It translates to CASSPPQGAGEQYF. The complete variable domain, with remaining parts taken from reference TRBV18 and TRBJ2-7, reads NAGVMQNPRHLVRRRGQEARLRCSPMKGHSHVYWYRQLPEEGLKFMVYLQKENIIDESGMPKERFSAEFPKEGPSILRIQQVVRGDSAAYFCASSPPQGAGEQYFGPGTRLTVT.

At least ten counts were recorded for this clone. The chain combines TRBV7-9 with TRBJ1-1; perhaps TRBD1 as D (6 bases). Trimming stripped 3 bases from V and 1 base from J, with 12 bases between. The CDR3 is 15 amino acids. CDR1 is SEHNR, CDR2 FQNEAQ, per germline (reference sequence). The CDR3 DNA reads TGTGCCAGCAGCTTCACAGGGAGGGGGAACACTGAAGCTTTCTTT. Its protein product is CASSFTGRGNTEAFF.

V is TRBV6-2 or TRBV6-3 and J is TRBJ1-2; the match to TRBD1 covers 7 bases. The CDR3 is 16 residues long. Germline V gene data show CDR1 as MNHEY and CDR2 as SVGEGT. The V and J ends lost 0 bases and 8 bases, in that order; junction bases with no gene match: 12. The CDR3 sequence is CASSYSEGGDRRGYTF. CDR3 nucleotide sequence: TGTGCCAGCAGTTACTCTGAGGGGGGGGACAGAAGAGGCTACACCTTC.